These T cell receptor beta chains were read from a single sample in a study of CD8+ T cells in alopecia areata. Method: immunoSEQ multiplex PCR; TCRdb's copy keeps in-frame clones and lacks some. This table holds fewer than 250,000 clones, around 62% found once. Sequencing used CD4+ T cells sorted from blood, obtained at week 0. These receptors all stem from a human donor with alopecia areata. CDR3s include the opening cysteine and the closing phenylalanine or tryptophan. A D gene is named only where the DNA matches it firmly. Only part of the rows carry a size: once, few, many, or a class if the clone is expanded.

TRBV7-9	NA	TRBJ1-6	TRBD1	CASSGRDRGSSPLHF	TGTGCCAGCAGCGGCCGGGACAGGGGAAGTTCACCCCTCCACTTT
TRBV30	few	TRBJ2-5	NA	CAWSGRAPYQTQYF	TGTGCCTGGAGCGGCAGGGCCCCATATCAGACCCAGTACTTC
TRBV5-4	medium-sized	TRBJ2-7	NA	CASSLSEEQYF	TGTGCCAGCAGCTTATCCGAGGAGCAGTACTTC
TRBV9	NA	TRBJ2-1	NA	CASSVEGTTTYNEQFF	TGTGCCAGCAGCGTAGAGGGGACAACTACCTACAATGAGCAGTTCTTC
TRBV15	once	TRBJ1-1	NA	CATSSHIMVSEAFF	TGTGCCACCAGCAGCCACATCATGGTCAGTGAAGCTTTCTTT
TRBV5-4	NA	TRBJ2-2	NA	CASSFTKSTGELFF	TGTGCCAGCAGCTTCACAAAGAGCACCGGGGAGCTGTTTTTT
TRBV5-1	many	TRBJ1-6	TRBD1	CASSLSTGDSPLHF	TGCGCCAGCAGCTTGTCGACAGGGGATTCACCCCTCCACTTT
TRBV5-6	few	TRBJ2-3	NA	CASSLDTGYTDTQYF	TGTGCCAGCAGCTTAGATACAGGTTACACAGATACGCAGTATTTT
TRBV27	NA	TRBJ1-1	NA	CASSLAGMGNTEAFF	TGTGCCAGCAGTTTGGCGGGGATGGGGAACACTGAAGCTTTCTTT
TRBV7-3	NA	TRBJ2-1	NA	CASSPRPNHEQFF	TGTGCCAGCAGCCCTCGGCCGAACCATGAGCAGTTCTTC
TRBV5-4	NA	TRBJ1-2	NA	CASSFAGTQNYGYTF	TGTGCCAGCAGCTTCGCCGGGACACAGAACTATGGCTACACCTTC
TRBV6-5	NA	TRBJ2-7	TRBD1	CASRQGTGDTYEQYF	TGTGCCAGCCGTCAAGGGACAGGGGATACCTACGAGCAGTACTTC
TRBV29-1	NA	TRBJ1-5	NA	CSVEPVYSNQPQHF	TGCAGCGTTGAACCCGTTTATAGCAATCAGCCCCAGCATTTT
TRBV30	NA	TRBJ1-2	NA	CAWSGHRLNGYTF	TGTGCCTGGAGTGGGCACAGGCTAAATGGCTACACCTTC
TRBV29-1	NA	TRBJ2-1	TRBD2	CSVDGGAGNEQFF	TGCAGCGTTGACGGGGGGGCTGGGAATGAGCAGTTCTTC
TRBV28	NA	TRBJ1-5	TRBD1	CASRWGQGPQPQHF	TGTGCCAGCAGGTGGGGACAGGGGCCTCAGCCCCAGCATTTT
TRBV11-1	few	TRBJ2-7	NA	CASGGRHDYEQYF	TGTGCCAGCGGGGGGCGACACGACTACGAGCAGTACTTC
TRBV6-1	NA	TRBJ1-1	NA	CASSVQNTEAFF	TGTGCCAGCAGTGTTCAGAACACTGAAGCTTTCTTT